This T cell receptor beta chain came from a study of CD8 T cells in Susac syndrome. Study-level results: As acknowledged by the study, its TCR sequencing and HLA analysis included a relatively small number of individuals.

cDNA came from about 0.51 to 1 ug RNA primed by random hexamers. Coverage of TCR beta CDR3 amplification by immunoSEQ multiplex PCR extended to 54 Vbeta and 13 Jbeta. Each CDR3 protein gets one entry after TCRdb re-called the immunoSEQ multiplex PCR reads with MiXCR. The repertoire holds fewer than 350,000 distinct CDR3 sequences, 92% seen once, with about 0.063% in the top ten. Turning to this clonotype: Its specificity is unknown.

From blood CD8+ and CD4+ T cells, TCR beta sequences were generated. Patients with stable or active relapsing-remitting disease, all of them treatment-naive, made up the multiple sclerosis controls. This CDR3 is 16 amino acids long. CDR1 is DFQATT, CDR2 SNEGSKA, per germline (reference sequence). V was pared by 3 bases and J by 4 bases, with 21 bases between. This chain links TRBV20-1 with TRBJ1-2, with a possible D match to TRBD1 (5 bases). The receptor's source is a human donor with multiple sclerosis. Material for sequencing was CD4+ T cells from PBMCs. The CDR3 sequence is CSASSPGRDQGYGYTF. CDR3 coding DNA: TGCAGTGCTAGTAGTCCGGGTAGGGACCAAGGCTATGGCTACACCTTC.